These 32 T cell receptor beta chains were all obtained from the same sample, sequenced in a study of T cell responses to AZD1222 COVID-19 vaccine. Profiling relied on immunoSEQ multiplex PCR, and the TCRdb table lists in-frame clones only, not all of them. This table has over 110,000 clones, 80% to 90% appearing once. The material was peripheral blood, obtained on day 0 of AZD1222 vaccination. These receptors all stem from an adult in good health.

This rearrangement joins TRBV4-1 to TRBJ1-1, with 7 nucleotides matching TRBD1. CDR3 length: 16 residues. From germline, CDR1 is MGHRA and CDR2 YSYEKL. Trimming cost V 0 bases and J 4 bases; bases outside gene matches: 8. The CDR3 DNA reads as TGCGCCAGCAGCCAAGAAGTGAAGGGGGCGCGCACTGAAGCTTTCTTT. Its translation is CASSQEVKGARTEAFF.

In this sample, this clone turned up once. This chain connects TRBV12-3 or TRBV12-4 to TRBJ1-5; D unresolved. The CDR3 loop spans 12 amino acids. Trimming shortened V by 3 bases and J by 11 bases, and 11 bases separated the two germline ends. The CDR3 nucleotides are TGTGCCAGCAGTTTCTCGGGAATGGCCCAGCATTTT. This sequence encodes CASSFSGMAQHF.

The J gene is TRBJ1-5, the V gene TRBV18; a weak D match, TRBD1 (6 bases). Germline V gene data show CDR1 as KGHSH and CDR2 as LQKENI. Between the trimmed V and J ends, which lost 3 bases and 4 bases, there was a span of 16 bases. The CDR3 has 16 residues. The CDR3 protein is CASSPTWDTGNQPQHF. In DNA form, the CDR3 reads TGTGCCAGCTCACCGACCTGGGACACCGGAAATCAGCCCCAGCATTTT.

The chain joins TRBV7-9 to TRBJ1-2, with no clear D. Germline loops: CDR1 SEHNR, CDR2 FQNEAQ (reference sequence). The CDR3 totals 16 residues. V shed 2 bases and J shed 8 bases, with 21 bases lying between them. The CDR3 DNA follows: TGTGCCAGCAGCTTACCCCCCCGTGGTGGGCTGGGGGGCTACACCTTC. The encoded protein is CASSLPPRGGLGGYTF.

This clone was recorded once. CDR3 region: CASSLSPREGDSPLHF. As DNA, the CDR3 is TGTGCCAGCAGTTTATCACCCCGCGAGGGGGATTCACCCCTCCACTTT. The V and J genes are TRBV27 and TRBJ1-6; D possibly corresponds to TRBD1 (6 bases). Germline V gene sequence: CDR1 MNHEY, CDR2 SMNVEV (reference sequence). V was shortened by 0 bases and J by 8 bases, with 14 bases between the two germline ends. This CDR3 spans 16 amino acids.

V and J are TRBV7-3 and TRBJ2-5; D is possibly TRBD1 or TRBD2 (6 bases each). Germline lookup yields CDR1 SGHTA and CDR2 FQGTGA. The CDR3 has 15 residues. The V and J ends lost 4 bases and 5 bases respectively, with 17 bases between them. CDR3 residues: CASSSGGGGGETQYF. CDR3 nucleotides: TGTGCCAGCAGCTCCGGAGGGGGAGGAGGGGAGACCCAGTACTTC.

In its sample, this clone was seen once. V gene TRBV5-4 combines with J gene TRBJ2-7; the D is unclear. Trimming shortened V by 1 base and J by 6 bases, and 8 bases separated the two germline ends. The CDR3 has 12 residues. Germline lookup yields CDR1 SGHNT and CDR2 YYREEE (reference sequence). Here the CDR3 reads CASSLTGGEQYF. The CDR3 DNA reads as TGTGCCAGCAGCTTGACCGGCGGCGAGCAGTACTTC.

The genes are TRBV5-6 and TRBJ2-5; TRBD2 agrees at 9 bases. The germline V gene has CDR1 SGHDT and CDR2 YYEEEE. This CDR3 has 16 residues. With V trimmed by 2 bases and J by 4 bases, 9 bases remained unmatched. The CDR3 loop is CASSLVAGATGETQYF. DNA of the CDR3: TGTGCCAGCAGCTTAGTAGCGGGGGCGACAGGAGAGACCCAGTACTTC.

In DNA form, the CDR3 reads TGTGCCAGCAGTCAGCAGACAGGGAACGAGCAGTACTTC. This codes for CASSQQTGNEQYF. V gene TRBV27 combines with J gene TRBJ2-7; 7 bases match TRBD1. The germline gives CDR1 MNHEY, CDR2 SMNVEV (reference sequence). With V trimmed by 5 bases and J by 5 bases, 6 bases remained unmatched. This CDR3 comprises 13 residues.

This rearrangement joins TRBV5-1 to TRBJ1-4, with 8 bases fitting TRBD1. Germline V gene data show CDR1 as SGHRS and CDR2 as YFSETQ. The CDR3 is 16 residues long. The trim removed 1 base at V and 5 bases at J, leaving 7 bases unmatched. The DNA for the CDR3 is TGCGCCAGCAGCTTGCCGCAGGGGGCTAGGAATGAAAAACTGTTTTTT. Translating it yields CASSLPQGARNEKLFF.

This clone was counted once. This chain links TRBV18 with TRBJ2-1; D not resolved. The CDR3 totals 15 residues. Germline V CDR1 and CDR2: KGHSH, LQKENI. Trimming removed 11 bases at V and 0 bases at J, with 17 bases between. CDR3 loop: CASARRAGSYNEQFF. CDR3 bases: TGTGCCTCGGCTAGGCGAGCTGGCTCCTACAATGAGCAGTTCTTC.

The chain employs TRBV28 and TRBJ1-5, with 9 bases identical to TRBD1. This CDR3 contains 17 residues. J lost 1 base, V lost 7 bases, and 11 bases had no gene match. Per the germline V gene, CDR1 is MDHEN and CDR2 is SYDVKM. CDR3 nucleotide sequence: TGTGCCAGCACGGGACAGGGTGAGGTTCGGAGCAATCAGCCCCAGCATTTT. It specifies CASTGQGEVRSNQPQHF.

This chain links TRBV4-2 with TRBJ2-1; 13 positions match TRBD2. The germline V gene has CDR1 LGHNA and CDR2 YNFKEQ. This CDR3 has 18 residues. V was clipped by 4 bases and J by 4 bases; unmatched bases: 10. The CDR3 nucleotides read TGTGCCAGCAGCCGGACTAGCGGGGGTTACGGGCCGTACAATGAGCAGTTCTTC. Its protein is CASSRTSGGYGPYNEQFF.

This chain links TRBV27 with TRBJ2-2; 9 bases are a match to TRBD2. The CDR3 loop spans 16 amino acids. After removal of 5 bases from V and 3 bases from J, the junction contained 7 bases not matched to a gene. From germline, CDR1 is MNHEY and CDR2 SMNVEV (reference sequence). The CDR3 sequence: CASSPRLAGYTGELFF. CDR3 coding DNA: TGTGCCAGCAGTCCACGGCTAGCGGGGTACACCGGGGAGCTGTTTTTT.

This sequence joins TRBV4-1 and TRBJ1-1; D not resolved. With 1 base removed from V and 1 base from J, the gap between germline ends came to 10 bases. CDR3 length: 15 residues. Per the germline V gene, CDR1 is MGHRA and CDR2 is YSYEKL. The CDR3 sequence is CASSQVGDPNTEAFF. The CDR3 nucleotides read TGCGCCAGCAGCCAAGTTGGGGATCCGAACACTGAAGCTTTCTTT.

This clone was counted between two and nine times. V gene TRBV6-5 combines with J gene TRBJ2-7, with a weak D call TRBD1 (5 bases). Germline CDR1 and CDR2: MNHEY and SVGAGI. V lost 5 bases and J lost 1, with 15 bases in between. The CDR3 is made up of 15 amino acids. DNA of the CDR3: TGTGCCAGCAGTCGACAGAACCTCGCTTCCTACGAGCAGTACTTC. It codes for CASSRQNLASYEQYF.

V and J are TRBV16 and TRBJ1-2; a weak D match, TRBD1 (5 bases). Trimming shortened V by 0 bases and J by 2 bases, and 7 bases separated the two germline ends. CDR1 and CDR2 from the germline V gene are KGHSY and FQNENV. The CDR3 has 14 amino acids. This chain's CDR3 is CASSQSGGNYGYTF. DNA for the CDR3: TGTGCCAGCAGCCAATCGGGGGGGAACTATGGCTACACCTTC.

The J gene is TRBJ2-3, the V gene TRBV30, with D maybe TRBD1 (6 bases). Trimming pared 2 bases from V and 10 bases from J, leaving 16 bases between. CDR1 and CDR2 from the germline V gene are GTSNPN and SVGIG (reference sequence). This CDR3 has 13 amino acids. In nucleotides, the CDR3 is TGTGCCTGGAGTATACAGGGTACACTGGCGCAGTATTTT. The encoded protein is CAWSIQGTLAQYF.

This chain connects TRBV25-1 to TRBJ2-1; no clear D gene. V was trimmed by 0 bases and J by 5 bases, leaving 8 bases between them. The CDR3 loop spans 14 amino acids. The germline V gene has CDR1 MGHDK and CDR2 SYGVNS. The DNA of the CDR3 is TGTGCCAGCAGTGAATATAGGACGGACAATGAGCAGTTCTTC. It yields the protein CASSEYRTDNEQFF.

The chain couples TRBV5-1 to TRBJ1-4; D ambiguous. The CDR3 totals 13 residues. Germline V gives CDR1 SGHRS, CDR2 YFSETQ. Trimming shortened V by 0 bases and J by 8 bases, and 8 bases separated the two germline ends. CDR3 loop: CASSLVPEEKLFF. The CDR3, as DNA: TGCGCCAGCAGCTTGGTCCCGGAGGAAAAACTGTTTTTT.

Here the CDR3 DNA reads TGCGCCAGCAGCTTGGTTTTTGGACTAGCGGGGGTGTACACCGGGGAGCTGTTTTTT. This codes for CASSLVFGLAGVYTGELFF. This sequence joins TRBV5-1 and TRBJ2-2; 13 positions agree with TRBD2. Germline values: CDR1 SGHRS, CDR2 YFSETQ. V lost 0 bases and J lost 3; bases outside the gene matches: 8. This CDR3 comprises 19 residues.

The rearrangement links TRBV24-1 to TRBJ1-5; D is undetermined. Germline V CDR1 and CDR2: KGHDR, SFDVKD. Trimming pared 6 bases from V and 0 bases from J, leaving 5 bases between. The length of the CDR3 is 13 residues. The CDR3 sequence is CATSKDSNQPQHF. The CDR3 bases are TGTGCCACCAGTAAGGATAGCAATCAGCCCCAGCATTTT.

The rearrangement joins TRBV5-1 to TRBJ2-6, with D perhaps matching TRBD1 (6 bases). This CDR3 has 19 residues. V lost 0 bases and J lost 3, with 19 bases in between. CDR1 is SGHRS, CDR2 YFSETQ, per germline. The CDR3 nucleotides are TGCGCCAGCAGCTTGGGCCCCCCGGGACACCTCAGTGGGGCCAACGTCCTGACTTTC. Encoded protein: CASSLGPPGHLSGANVLTF.

The V call is TRBV5-1, the J call TRBJ2-5; the D is unclear. Germline assignment: CDR1 SGHRS and CDR2 YFSETQ. V was shortened by 3 bases and J by 4 bases, with 16 bases between the two germline ends. The CDR3 is made up of 15 amino acids. The chain's CDR3 is CASSWADPPGETQYF. As DNA, the CDR3 is TGCGCCAGCAGCTGGGCGGACCCTCCCGGAGAGACCCAGTACTTC.

CDR3 DNA: TGTGCCAGCAGTCAGGAGGGGCAGGGAATGTCCCAGCATTTT. It is translated as CASSQEGQGMSQHF. V usage is TRBV6-5 and J usage is TRBJ1-5; maybe TRBD1 (5 bases). Germline V CDR1 and CDR2: MNHEY, SVGAGI. The CDR3 covers 14 residues. The V end was cut by 5 bases, the J end by 11 bases, with 19 bases between.

The chain recombines TRBV27 with TRBJ1-2; D gene unclear. The germline V gene encodes CDR1 MNHEY and CDR2 SMNVEV (reference sequence). This CDR3 region has 12 residues. V lost 1 base, J lost 6 bases, and 6 bases lay in between. CDR3 sequence reads: CASSLLRNGYTF. Here the CDR3 DNA reads TGTGCCAGCAGTTTATTGAGGAATGGCTACACCTTC.

The V call is TRBV19, the J call TRBJ2-3; TRBD2 is a possible D gene (5 bases). Trimming stripped 6 bases from V and 4 bases from J, with 11 bases between. Germline lookup yields CDR1 LNHDA and CDR2 SQIVND (reference sequence). The CDR3 is 13 residues long. This CDR3 is CASSTVAPDTQYF. CDR3 DNA: TGTGCCAGTAGCACTGTAGCGCCAGATACGCAGTATTTT.

The chain couples TRBV19 to TRBJ1-4; 9 bases align to TRBD1. In germline, CDR1 is LNHDA, CDR2 SQIVND (reference sequence). Unmatched junction bases numbered 11, after V lost 5 bases and J lost 7 bases. The CDR3 is 16 amino acids. The CDR3 DNA follows: TGTGCCAGTAGTGCGTTTACAGGGGGCCGGAGTGAAAAACTGTTTTTT. It is translated as CASSAFTGGRSEKLFF.

With respect to this clone: Mismatch with germline at one junction end may stem from a read error. The chain has TRBV7-7 and TRBJ1-4; a possible D gene is TRBD1 (5 bases). This CDR3 has 15 amino acids. Germline V gene data show CDR1 as SSHAT and CDR2 as FNYEAQ (reference sequence). The CDR3 is CASSLAAGLNEKLFF. For the CDR3, the DNA is TGTGCTAGCAGCTTAGCGGCGGGGCTTAATGAAAAACTGTTTTTT.

This chain uses TRBV7-9 with TRBJ1-2; a possible D gene is TRBD1 (5 bases). CDR1 SEHNR and CDR2 FQNEAQ come from the germline V gene (reference sequence). The CDR3 totals 18 residues. Trimming shortened V by 4 bases and J by 4 bases, and 25 bases separated the two germline ends. The CDR3 nucleotides are TGTGCCAGCAGCTACCCGATCCGTGGCAGGGAATCCCCCTATGGCTACACCTTC. This sequence encodes CASSYPIRGRESPYGYTF. Filled out from reference TRBV7-9 and TRBJ1-2, the complete variable domain reads DTGVSQNPRHKITKRGQNVTFRCDPISEHNRLYWYRQTLGQGPEFLTYFQNEAQLEKSRLLSDRFSAERPKGSFSTLEIQRTEQGDSAMYLCASSYPIRGRESPYGYTFGSGTRLTVV.

The rearrangement uses TRBV5-4 and TRBJ1-2, with D perhaps matching TRBD1 (6 bases). CDR1 and CDR2 (germline): SGHNT, YYREEE (reference sequence). This CDR3 spans 17 amino acids. V lost 4 bases and J lost 3, with 22 bases in between. CDR3 amino acids: CASSRKGREGGDYGYTF. The CDR3 region has the DNA TGTGCCAGCAGCAGGAAAGGTCGGGAAGGGGGTGACTATGGCTACACCTTC.

The chain is built from TRBV4-1 and TRBJ2-3; no firm D call. The CDR3 sequence is 16 residues long. Germline CDR1 is MGHRA and CDR2 is YSYEKL. Trimming took 1 base from V and 2 from J, leaving 13 bases between them. CDR3 nucleotide sequence: TGCGCCAGCAGCCAAGTTTTGTGGCCGACCACAGATACGCAGTATTTT. Translation gives CASSQVLWPTTDTQYF.